This T cell receptor beta chain is drawn from a study of OX40 agonist ivuxolimab in advanced cancers. Notes on the research overall: The costimulatory receptor OX40 (CD134) was targeted by ivuxolimab, a fully human IgG2 agonistic monoclonal antibody. Intravenous ivuxolimab was administered to patients every 2 weeks at six dose levels: 0.01, 0.1, 0.3, 1.5, 3 and 10 mg/kg. Of the approximately 53 patients in dose escalation, about 20 had hepatocellular carcinoma, approximately 15 had melanoma, 9 had renal cell carcinoma and 9 had head and neck cancer. The dose-escalation cohort was about 86% male with a mean age of 60 years, ranging from 23 to 79. Prior anti-PD-1, anti-PD-L1 or anti-CTLA-4 therapy was permitted, and checkpoint inhibitors had been received by approximately 39% of dose-escalation patients. Three dose-escalation patients achieved partial responses, one with hepatocellular carcinoma and two with cutaneous melanoma. The point of sequencing TCRbeta in the periphery was to test whether ivuxolimab changed TCR sequence diversity and drove clonal T-cell expansion. The paper covers the monotherapy dose-escalation part of the phase I ivuxolimab trial, which included N = 52 patients. Results and caveats for the whole study, not just this receptor: On average, CD8+ T cells showed more expanded clones than CD4+ T cells after ivuxolimab. Low levels of normalized T-cell clonal expansion were also seen in some patients who did not respond. In partial responders in the 0.1-3.0 mg/kg groups, normalized peripheral clonal expansion was found to be among the lowest, especially among CD8+ T cells. At doses of 0.1 to 3.0 mg/kg, clonal expansion of both CD4+ and CD8+ blood T cells was observed from baseline to week 6. The antigen specificity of the peripheral T cells that underwent clonal expansion was not determined.

The trial excluded patients who had a history of autoimmune disease or who were on systemic immunosuppression. Peripheral blood for TCR sequencing was collected from all dose cohorts at baseline, on cycle 4 day 1, and on cycle 7 day 1. Samples came from an open-label, multicenter, first-in-human phase I dose-escalation trial of ivuxolimab. Adults with locally advanced or metastatic melanoma, renal cell, hepatocellular, or head and neck squamous cell carcinoma were enrolled in the trial. Before TCR sequencing, CD4+ T cells and CD8+ T cells were sorted from peripheral blood as separate populations. CDR1 and CDR2, looked up from the germline V gene, are MGHDK and SYGVNS. The CDR3 holds 14 amino acids from the cysteine to the phenylalanine. Only the CDR3 part of the read is kept: 42 bases, read in frame from the first base. After removal of 3 bases from V and 5 bases from J, the junction retains 4 bases not matched to a gene.

Genomic DNA was extracted from sorted cells for sequencing of the TCRbeta CDR3 region. The immunoSEQ Assay was used for sequencing of TCRbeta CDR3 regions. TCRdb provides this immuneACCESS table in a form limited to in-frame rearrangements. Some clones are lacking; in checked studies, under half of them reflect an unresolved V gene, and why the rest are absent is not known. This sample lists 30,000 to 35,000 clones; around four fifths were detected once. The ten largest clones capture approximately 15% of the sample. As for this clone: It has no known antigen specificity. No base qualities exist here, and no much larger clone lies one base off it.

This sequence uses TRBV25-1 and TRBJ2-3; 8 central nucleotides agree with TRBD1. The clonotype comes from an adult with an advanced solid tumor such as melanoma, head and neck, liver or kidney cancer. This material consisted of CD4+ or CD8+ T cells sorted from blood, taken in a trial of the OX40 agonist ivuxolimab. The DNA reads TGTGCCAGCAGTGAGGACAGGGTGGGAGATACGCAGTATTTT. The encoded protein is CASSEDRVGDTQYF.